This record concerns one T cell receptor (beta chain) sequence. Trimming removed 2 bases from V and 2 bases from J; junction bases left unmatched: 4. Germline V CDR1 and CDR2: SGDLS, YYNGEE. This CDR3 has 15 residues. The data derive from a study of cytomegalovirus exposure and HLA in healthy donors. Vbeta (60) and Jbeta (13) primers were used in the PCR. Data came from immunoSEQ multiplex PCR; TCRdb stores just in-frame clones and leaves some out. The data hold about 180,000 clones, with more than 65% observed a single time. Sequenced: PBMCs. The gene calls are TRBV9 and TRBJ2-1, with 7 bases matching TRBD2. The clonotype was recovered from a woman in her twenties or thirties in good health and CMV-seropositive. CDR3 sequence (DNA): TGTGCCAGCAGCGTGGGAGGGTTGACCTACAATGAGCAGTTCTTC. Residues: CASSVGGLTYNEQFF. Full variable domain (remainder filled in from reference TRBV9 and TRBJ2-1): DSGVTQTPKHLITATGQRVTLRCSPRSGDLSVYWYQQSLDQGLQFLIQYYNGEERAKGNILERFSAQQFPDLHSELNLSSLELGDSALYFCASSVGGLTYNEQFFGPGTRLTVL.